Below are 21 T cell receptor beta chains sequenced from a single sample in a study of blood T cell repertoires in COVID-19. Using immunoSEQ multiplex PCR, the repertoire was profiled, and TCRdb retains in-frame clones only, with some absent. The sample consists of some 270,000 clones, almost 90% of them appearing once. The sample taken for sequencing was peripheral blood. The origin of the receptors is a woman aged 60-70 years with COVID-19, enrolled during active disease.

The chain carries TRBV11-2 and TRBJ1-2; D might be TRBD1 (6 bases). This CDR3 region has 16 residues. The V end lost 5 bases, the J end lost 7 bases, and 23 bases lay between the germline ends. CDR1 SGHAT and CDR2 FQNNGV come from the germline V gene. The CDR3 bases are TGTGCCAGCAGCCCAATGCGGGCGGGGGCGGGTTTTGGCTACACCTTC. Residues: CASSPMRAGAGFGYTF.

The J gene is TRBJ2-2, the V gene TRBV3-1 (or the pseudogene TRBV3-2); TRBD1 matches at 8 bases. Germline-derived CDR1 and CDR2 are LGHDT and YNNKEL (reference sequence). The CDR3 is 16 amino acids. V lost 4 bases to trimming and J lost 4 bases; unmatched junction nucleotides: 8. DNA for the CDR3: TGTGCCAGCAGCCTGGGGCCAGGGGGCAGCACCGGGGAGCTGTTTTTT. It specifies CASSLGPGGSTGELFF.

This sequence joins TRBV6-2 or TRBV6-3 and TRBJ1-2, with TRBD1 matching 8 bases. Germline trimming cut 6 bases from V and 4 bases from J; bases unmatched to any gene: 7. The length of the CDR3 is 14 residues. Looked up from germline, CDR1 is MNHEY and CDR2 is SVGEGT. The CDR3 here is CASSRQGNGYGYTF. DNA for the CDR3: TGTGCCAGCAGCCGACAGGGGAATGGCTATGGCTACACCTTC.

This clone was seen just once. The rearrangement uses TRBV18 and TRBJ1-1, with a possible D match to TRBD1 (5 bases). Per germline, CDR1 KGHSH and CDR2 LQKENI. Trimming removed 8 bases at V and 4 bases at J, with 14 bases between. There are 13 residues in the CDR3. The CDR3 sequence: CASGGDVSTEAFF. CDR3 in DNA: TGTGCCAGCGGGGGGGACGTTAGCACTGAAGCTTTCTTT.

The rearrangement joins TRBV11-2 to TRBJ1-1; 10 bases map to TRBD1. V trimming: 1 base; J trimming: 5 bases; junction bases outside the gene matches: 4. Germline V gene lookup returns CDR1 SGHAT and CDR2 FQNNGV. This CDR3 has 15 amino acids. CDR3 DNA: TGTGCCAGCAGCTTAGGGGGACAGGGGCTTACTGAAGCTTTCTTT. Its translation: CASSLGGQGLTEAFF.

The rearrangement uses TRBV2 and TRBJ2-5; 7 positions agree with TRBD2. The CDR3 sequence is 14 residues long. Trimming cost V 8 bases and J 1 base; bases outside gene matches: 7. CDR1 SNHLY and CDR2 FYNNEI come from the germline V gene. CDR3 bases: TGTGCCAGCCCGGGGAGGGAAGGCCAAGAGACCCAGTACTTC. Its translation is CASPGREGQETQYF.

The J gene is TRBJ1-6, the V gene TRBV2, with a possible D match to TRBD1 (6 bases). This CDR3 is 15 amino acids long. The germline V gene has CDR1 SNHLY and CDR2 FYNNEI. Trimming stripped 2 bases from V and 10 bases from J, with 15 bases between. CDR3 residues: CASSEIRGRESPLHF. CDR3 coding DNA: TGTGCCAGCAGTGAAATCAGGGGTAGGGAATCACCCCTCCACTTT.

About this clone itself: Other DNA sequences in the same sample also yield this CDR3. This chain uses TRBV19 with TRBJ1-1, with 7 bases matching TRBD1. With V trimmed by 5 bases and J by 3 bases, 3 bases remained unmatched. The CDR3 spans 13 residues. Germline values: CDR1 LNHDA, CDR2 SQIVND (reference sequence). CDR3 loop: CASSSTGDTEAFF. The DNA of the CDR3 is TGTGCCAGTAGTTCCACAGGGGACACTGAAGCTTTCTTT.

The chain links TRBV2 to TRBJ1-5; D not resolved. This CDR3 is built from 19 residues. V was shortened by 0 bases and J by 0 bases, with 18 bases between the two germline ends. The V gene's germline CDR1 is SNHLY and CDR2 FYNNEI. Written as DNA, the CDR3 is TGTGCCAGCAGTGAAGCGCGAGGCAGCCGAAACCTTAGCAATCAGCCCCAGCATTTT. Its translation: CASSEARGSRNLSNQPQHF.

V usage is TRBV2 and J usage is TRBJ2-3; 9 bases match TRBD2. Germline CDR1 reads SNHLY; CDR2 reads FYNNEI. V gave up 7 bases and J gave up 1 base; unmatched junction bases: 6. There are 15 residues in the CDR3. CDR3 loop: CASNLRTSGTDTQYF. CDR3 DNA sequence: TGTGCCAGCAACCTGCGGACTAGCGGCACAGATACGCAGTATTTT.

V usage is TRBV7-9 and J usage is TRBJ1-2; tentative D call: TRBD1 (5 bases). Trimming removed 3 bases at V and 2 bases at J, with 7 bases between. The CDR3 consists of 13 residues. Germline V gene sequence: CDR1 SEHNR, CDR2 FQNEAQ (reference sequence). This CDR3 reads CASSFGGNYGYTF. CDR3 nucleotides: TGTGCCAGCAGCTTCGGGGGGAACTATGGCTACACCTTC.

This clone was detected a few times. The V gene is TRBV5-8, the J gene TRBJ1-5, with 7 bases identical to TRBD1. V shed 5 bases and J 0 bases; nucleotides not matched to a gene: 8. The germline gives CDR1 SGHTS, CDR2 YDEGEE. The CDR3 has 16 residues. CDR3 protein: CASRKRTGASNQPQHF. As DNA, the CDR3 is TGTGCCAGCAGGAAGAGGACAGGCGCTAGCAATCAGCCCCAGCATTTT.

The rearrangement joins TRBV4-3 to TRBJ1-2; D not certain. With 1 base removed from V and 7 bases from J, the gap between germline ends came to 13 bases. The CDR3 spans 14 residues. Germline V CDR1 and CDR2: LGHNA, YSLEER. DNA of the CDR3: TGCGCCAGCAGCCAAGGTGCTCGACCGGGTGGCTACACCTTC. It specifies CASSQGARPGGYTF.

Here the CDR3 DNA reads TGCGCCAGCAGTCAAATAGGGGAACCGGGGGGCAATGAGCAGTTCTTC. Its translation is CASSQIGEPGGNEQFF. J is TRBJ2-1 and V is TRBV23-1; 7 bases fit TRBD2. TRBV23-1 is classed as an ORF, of uncertain function. The CDR3 consists of 16 residues. V lost 2 bases, J lost 6 bases, and 10 bases stayed unmatched.

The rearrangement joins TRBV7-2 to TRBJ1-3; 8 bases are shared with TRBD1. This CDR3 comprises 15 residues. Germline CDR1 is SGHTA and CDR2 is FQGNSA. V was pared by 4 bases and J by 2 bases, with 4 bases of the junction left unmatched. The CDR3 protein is CASSYAGGAGNTIYF. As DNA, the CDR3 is TGTGCCAGCAGCTACGCAGGGGGCGCTGGAAACACCATATATTTT.

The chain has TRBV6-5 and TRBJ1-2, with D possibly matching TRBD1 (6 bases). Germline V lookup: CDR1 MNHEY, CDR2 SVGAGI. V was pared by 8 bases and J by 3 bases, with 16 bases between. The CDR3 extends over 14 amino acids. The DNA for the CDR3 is TGTGCCAGCCTCGAGCCCGGGACACACTATGGCTACACCTTC. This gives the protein CASLEPGTHYGYTF.

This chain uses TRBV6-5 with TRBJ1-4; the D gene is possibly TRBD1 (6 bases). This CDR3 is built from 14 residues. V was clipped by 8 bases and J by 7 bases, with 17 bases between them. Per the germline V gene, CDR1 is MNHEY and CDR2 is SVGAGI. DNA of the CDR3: TGTGCCAGCGGGGGCGAAGGGGTGGGTGAAAAACTGTTTTTT. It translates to CASGGEGVGEKLFF.

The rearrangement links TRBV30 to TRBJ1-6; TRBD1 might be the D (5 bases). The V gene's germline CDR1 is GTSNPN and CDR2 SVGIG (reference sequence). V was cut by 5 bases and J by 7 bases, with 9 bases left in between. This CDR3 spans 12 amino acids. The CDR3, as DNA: TGTGCCTGGTCGACAGCCAATTCACCCCTCCACTTT. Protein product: CAWSTANSPLHF.

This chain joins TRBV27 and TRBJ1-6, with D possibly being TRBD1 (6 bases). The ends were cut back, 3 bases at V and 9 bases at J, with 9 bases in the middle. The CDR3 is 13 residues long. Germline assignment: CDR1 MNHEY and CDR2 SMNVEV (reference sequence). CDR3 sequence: CASSLGAVSPLHF. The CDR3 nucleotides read TGTGCCAGCAGTTTGGGGGCTGTTTCACCCCTCCACTTT.

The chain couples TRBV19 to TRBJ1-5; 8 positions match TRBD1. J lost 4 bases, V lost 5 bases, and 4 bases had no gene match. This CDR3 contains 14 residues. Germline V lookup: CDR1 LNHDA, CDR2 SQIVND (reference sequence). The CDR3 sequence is CASSVRQGNQPQHF. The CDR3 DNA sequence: TGTGCCAGTAGTGTCAGACAGGGGAATCAGCCCCAGCATTTT.

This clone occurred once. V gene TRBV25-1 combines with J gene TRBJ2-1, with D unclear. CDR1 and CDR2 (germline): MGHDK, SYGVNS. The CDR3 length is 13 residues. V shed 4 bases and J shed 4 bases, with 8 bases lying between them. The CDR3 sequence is CASSGSVYNEQFF. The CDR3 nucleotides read TGTGCCAGCAGTGGATCAGTGTACAATGAGCAGTTCTTC.